This T cell receptor beta chain is drawn from a study of monozygotic twins with inflammatory bowel disease (dated by TCRdb to the late 2010s). With regard to the full study: The complete study included 28 monozygotic twin pairs: 19 IBD-discordant Danish pairs and nine German pairs, of which four were IBD-concordant and five were IBD-discordant. Within discordant pairs, disease-associated traits were sought mainly by comparing IBD patients with their genetically identical healthy co-twins. Each individual had, on average, about 151 000 unique TCRalpha sequences and 181 000 unique TCRbeta sequences available for analysis.

Paper-wide results and their limitations: Different T cell subtypes could not be distinguished in the analysis. No single strong signal or clonotype linked to IBD turned up in the results, so the idea that one exists was not supported. Because patients were on differing immunosuppressive treatments, the repertoires may have picked up extra background noise and inter-individual variability. Fewer clonotypes were shared with other individuals by IBD patients than by healthy twins, most markedly in patients showing signs of disease activity. TCRbeta repertoire diversity, by inverse Simpson index, was decreased in IBD patients compared with their healthy co-twins. Concordant and discordant twins showed no difference in repertoire similarity, possibly because of limited statistical power.

From the germline V gene, CDR1 is LGHNA and CDR2 is YSLEER. The CDR3 sequence holds 14 residues, the cysteine and phenylalanine included. No nucleotide data were recorded. From each donor, a roughly 2.5 ml peripheral blood sample was collected into PAXgene tubes and stored at -80 degrees C. Without any T cell sorting, total RNA was extracted from whole blood using the PAXgene blood miRNA kit on an automated QIAcube. Peripheral blood from monozygotic twin pairs, either concordant or discordant for inflammatory bowel disease, underwent deep TCRalpha and TCRbeta repertoire profiling that used unique molecular barcoding. For every twin pair, smoking habits were documented, and each individual was categorised as a current, former or never smoker. Libraries were built with 5' RACE. The input for every TCR library was roughly 3,200 ng of total RNA. For each sample, cDNA synthesis with SMARTScribe reverse transcriptase was split into eight separate reactions. During cDNA synthesis, template switching was used to introduce unique molecular identifiers that contained a 6-nucleotide sample barcode. Amplification of TCRalpha and TCRbeta cDNA involved two nested PCRs of around 15 and 9 cycles, and each PCR was followed by bead purification. Before amplification, cDNA was treated with uracil DNA-glycosylase and purified using the QIAquick PCR purification kit. The second PCR added Illumina TruSeq-compatible adapters along with sample-specific barcodes. TapeStation and Qubit were used to check library quality and concentration, and 5 ng of each library went into the pool. Pooled libraries were sequenced on an Illumina HiSeq2500 single-index Rapid Run with 2 x 100 bp reads and custom sequencing primers. In the authors' own workflow: UMI-based consensus assembly with MiGEC version 1.2.6 was used to correct PCR and sequencing errors. MiXCR version 2.1.1 handled V(D)J alignment, clonotype assembly and CDR3 extraction. Normalisation of gene usage, clonotype sharing and MAIT/NKT TCR abundance was achieved by analysing the top 1000, 10 000 and 20 000 clonotypes per sample. After downsampling to 27 000 UMIs, diversity was calculated as the inverse Simpson index using the vegan R package. Paired Mann-Whitney U tests were applied to discordant twin pairs, and Benjamini-Hochberg correction was used for multiple testing. With the reads reprocessed by TCRdb, a single entry stands for each CDR3 protein sequence and no DNA is reported. The V and J calls, along with clone size, are taken from TCRdb and not from the paper's own processing. The sample table on file contains 150,000 to 200,000 distinct CDR3 sequences. Roughly 2.4% of the sample is taken by the ten largest.

For this clonotype: This clone's antigen is unknown.

This sequence originates from a human donor with ulcerative colitis or Crohn's disease, or a healthy co-twin of an affected twin (not recorded which). The rearrangement joined TRBV4-3 to TRBJ2-4; lacking DNA, the TRBD1 call made by TCRdb goes unchecked. Sequencing input: blood. The CDR3 reads as follows: CASSALEGANIQYF.